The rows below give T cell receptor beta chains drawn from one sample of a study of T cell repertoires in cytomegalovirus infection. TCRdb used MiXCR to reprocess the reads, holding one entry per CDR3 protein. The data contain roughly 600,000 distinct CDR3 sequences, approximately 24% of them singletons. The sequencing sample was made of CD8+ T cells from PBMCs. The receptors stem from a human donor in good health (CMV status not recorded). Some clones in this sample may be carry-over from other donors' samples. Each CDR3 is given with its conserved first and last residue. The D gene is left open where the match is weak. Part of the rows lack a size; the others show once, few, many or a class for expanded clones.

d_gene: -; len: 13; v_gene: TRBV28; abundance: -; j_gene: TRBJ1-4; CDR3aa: CASSPGPREKLFF; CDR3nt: TGTGCCAGCAGCCCCGGGCCCCGGGAAAAACTGTTTTTT
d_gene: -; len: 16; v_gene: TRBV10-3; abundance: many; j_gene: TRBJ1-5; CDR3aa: CAISAEGTLPNQPQHF; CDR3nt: TGTGCCATCAGTGCCGAGGGGACCCTACCCAATCAGCCCCAGCATTTT
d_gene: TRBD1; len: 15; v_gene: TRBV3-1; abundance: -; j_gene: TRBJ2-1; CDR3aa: CASSQDPTGGLEQFF; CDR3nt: TGTGCCAGCAGCCAAGATCCCACAGGGGGCCTTGAGCAGTTCTTC
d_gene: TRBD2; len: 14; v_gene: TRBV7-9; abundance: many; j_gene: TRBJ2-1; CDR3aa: CASSPRGGNNEQFF; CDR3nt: TGTGCCAGCAGCCCCCGGGGAGGGAACAATGAGCAGTTCTTC
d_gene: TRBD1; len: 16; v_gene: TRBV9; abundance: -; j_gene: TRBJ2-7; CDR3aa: CASSAWTGARSYEQYF; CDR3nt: TGTGCCAGCAGCGCGTGGACAGGGGCCCGTTCCTACGAGCAGTACTTC
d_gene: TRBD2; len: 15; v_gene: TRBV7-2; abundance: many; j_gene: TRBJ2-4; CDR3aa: CASRLGLAFNDIQYF; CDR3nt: TGTGCCAGCAGATTAGGACTAGCTTTCAATGACATTCAGTACTTC
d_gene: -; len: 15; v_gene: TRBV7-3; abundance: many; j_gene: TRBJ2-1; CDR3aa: CASSLNPGAYNEQFF; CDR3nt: TGTGCCAGCAGCTTAAACCCGGGGGCTTACAATGAGCAGTTCTTC
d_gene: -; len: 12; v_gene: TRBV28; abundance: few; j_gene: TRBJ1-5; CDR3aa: CASSLQDQPQHF; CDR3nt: TGTGCCAGCAGTTTACAAGATCAGCCCCAGCATTTT
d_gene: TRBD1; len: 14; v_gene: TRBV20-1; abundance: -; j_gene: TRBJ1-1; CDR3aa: CSARVQGRRTEAFF; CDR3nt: TGCAGTGCTAGAGTACAGGGGAGGAGGACTGAAGCTTTCTTT
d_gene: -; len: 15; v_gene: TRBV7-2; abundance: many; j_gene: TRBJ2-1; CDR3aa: CASSGGRDSYNEQFF; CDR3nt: TGTGCCAGCAGCGGGGGGCGCGATTCCTACAATGAGCAGTTCTTC
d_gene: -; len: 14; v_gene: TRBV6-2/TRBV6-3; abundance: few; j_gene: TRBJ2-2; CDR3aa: CASSHPETGGELFF; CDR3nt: TGTGCCAGCAGTCACCCTGAGACGGGAGGGGAGCTGTTTTTT
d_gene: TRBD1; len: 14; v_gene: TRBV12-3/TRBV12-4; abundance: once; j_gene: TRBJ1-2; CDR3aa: CASSLWQGDYGYTF; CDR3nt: TGTGCCAGCAGTTTGTGGCAGGGGGACTATGGCTACACCTTC
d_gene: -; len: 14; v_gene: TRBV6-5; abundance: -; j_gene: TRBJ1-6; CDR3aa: CASRDWEYNSPLHF; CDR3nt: TGTGCCAGCAGAGATTGGGAGTATAATTCACCCCTCCACTTT
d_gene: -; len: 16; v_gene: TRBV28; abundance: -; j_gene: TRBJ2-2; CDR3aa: CASSLRQSANTGELFF; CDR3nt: TGTGCCAGCAGTTTAAGGCAGTCCGCGAACACCGGGGAGCTGTTTTTT
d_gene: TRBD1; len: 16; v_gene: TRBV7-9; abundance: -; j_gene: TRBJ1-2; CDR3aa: CASSNLGQANFYGYTF; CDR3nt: TGTGCCAGCAGCAACCTAGGACAGGCCAATTTCTATGGCTACACCTTC
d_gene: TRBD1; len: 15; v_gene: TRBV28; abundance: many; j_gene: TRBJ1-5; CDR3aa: CASVYPGQGGQPQHF; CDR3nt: TGTGCCAGCGTGTACCCGGGACAGGGGGGTCAGCCCCAGCATTTT
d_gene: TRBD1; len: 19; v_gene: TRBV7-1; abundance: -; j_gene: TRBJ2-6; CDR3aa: CASSHDRGPPDSGANVLTF; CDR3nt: TGTGCCAGCAGCCACGACAGGGGCCCCCCCGATTCTGGGGCCAACGTCCTGACTTTC
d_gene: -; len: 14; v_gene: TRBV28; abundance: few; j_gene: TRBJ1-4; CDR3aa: CASSSDGTPGKLFF; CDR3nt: TGTGCCAGCAGTTCGGACGGTACCCCGGGAAAACTGTTTTTT
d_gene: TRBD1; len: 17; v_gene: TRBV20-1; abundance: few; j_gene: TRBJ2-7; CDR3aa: CSAGLCIRGQGCYEQYF; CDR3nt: TGCAGTGCTGGACTATGCATCAGGGGGCAAGGGTGCTACGAGCAGTACTTC
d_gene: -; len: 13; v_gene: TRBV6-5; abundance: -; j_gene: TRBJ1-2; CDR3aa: CATAAGTYYGYTF; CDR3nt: TGTGCCACCGCCGCGGGGACCTACTATGGCTACACCTTC
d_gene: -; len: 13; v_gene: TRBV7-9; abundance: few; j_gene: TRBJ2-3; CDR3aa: CASSSLLADTQYF; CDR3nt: TGTGCCAGCAGCTCCCTCTTAGCAGATACGCAGTATTTT
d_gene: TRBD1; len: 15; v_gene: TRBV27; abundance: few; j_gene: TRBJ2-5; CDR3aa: CASGLPGQGAETQYF; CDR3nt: TGTGCCAGCGGTCTTCCGGGACAGGGGGCGGAGACCCAGTACTTC
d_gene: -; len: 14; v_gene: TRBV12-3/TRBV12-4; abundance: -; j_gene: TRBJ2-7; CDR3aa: CASSSQDIPYEQYF; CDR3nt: TGTGCCAGCAGTTCCCAGGACATTCCCTACGAGCAGTACTTC
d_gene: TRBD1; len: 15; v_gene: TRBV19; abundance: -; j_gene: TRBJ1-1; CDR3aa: CASSARDRVNTEAFF; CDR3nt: TGTGCCAGTAGTGCCCGGGACAGGGTGAACACTGAAGCTTTCTTT
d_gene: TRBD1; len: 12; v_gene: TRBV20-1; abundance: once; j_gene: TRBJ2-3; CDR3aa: CSARTGSATQYF; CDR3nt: TGCAGTGCCAGGACAGGGTCCGCTACGCAGTATTTT
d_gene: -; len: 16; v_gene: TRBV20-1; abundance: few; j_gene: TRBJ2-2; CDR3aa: CSATSTGIGYTGELFF; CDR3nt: TGCAGTGCTACGTCAACAGGGATCGGGTACACCGGGGAGCTGTTTTTT
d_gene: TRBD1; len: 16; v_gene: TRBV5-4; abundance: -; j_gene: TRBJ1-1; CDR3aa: CASSLAKGQGLSEAFF; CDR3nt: TGTGCCAGCAGCTTGGCCAAAGGACAGGGGTTATCTGAAGCTTTCTTT
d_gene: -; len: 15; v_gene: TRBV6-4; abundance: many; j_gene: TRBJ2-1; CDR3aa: CASSDLGGTYNEQFF; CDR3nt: TGTGCCAGCAGTGACTTAGGGGGAACCTACAATGAGCAGTTCTTC
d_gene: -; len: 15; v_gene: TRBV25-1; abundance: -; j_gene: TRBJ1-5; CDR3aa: CASSEYGSYSQPQHF; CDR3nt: TGTGCCAGCAGTGAATACGGGAGTTATAGTCAGCCCCAGCATTTT
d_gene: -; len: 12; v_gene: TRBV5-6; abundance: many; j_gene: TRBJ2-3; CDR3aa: CASSLPGDTQYF; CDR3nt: TGTGCCAGCAGCTTACCGGGGGATACGCAGTATTTT
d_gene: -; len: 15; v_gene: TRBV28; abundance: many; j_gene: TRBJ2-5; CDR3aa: CASSGNMGGWETQYF; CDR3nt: TGTGCCAGCAGCGGAAATATGGGGGGCTGGGAGACCCAGTACTTC
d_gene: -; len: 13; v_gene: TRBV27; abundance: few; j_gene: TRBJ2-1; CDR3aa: CASSLWDVNEQFF; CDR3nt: TGTGCCAGCAGTTTATGGGACGTTAATGAGCAGTTCTTC
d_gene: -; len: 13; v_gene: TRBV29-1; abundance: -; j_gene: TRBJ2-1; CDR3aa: CSVVYRTYNEQFF; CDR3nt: TGCAGCGTTGTGTACAGGACTTACAATGAGCAGTTCTTC
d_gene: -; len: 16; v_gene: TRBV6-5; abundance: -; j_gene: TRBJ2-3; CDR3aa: CASSRIEMLGTDTQYF; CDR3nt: TGTGCCAGCAGCCGGATCGAAATGTTGGGCACAGATACGCAGTATTTT
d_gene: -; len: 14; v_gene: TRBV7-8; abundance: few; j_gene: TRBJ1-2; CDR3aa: CASSSRLTYYGYTF; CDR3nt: TGTGCCAGCAGCTCCAGGCTCACCTACTATGGCTACACCTTC
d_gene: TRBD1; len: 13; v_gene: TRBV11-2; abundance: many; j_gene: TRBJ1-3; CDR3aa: CASSSTGHNTIYF; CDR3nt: TGTGCCAGCAGCTCGACAGGGCACAACACCATATATTTT
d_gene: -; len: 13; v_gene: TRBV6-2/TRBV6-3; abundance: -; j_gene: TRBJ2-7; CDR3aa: CASSYGYSYEQYF; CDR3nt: TGTGCCAGCAGTTACGGCTACTCCTACGAGCAGTACTTC
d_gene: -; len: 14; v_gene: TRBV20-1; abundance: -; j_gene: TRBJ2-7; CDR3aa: CSARPMSPNYEQYF; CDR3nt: TGCAGTGCTAGACCCATGTCGCCCAACTACGAGCAGTACTTC
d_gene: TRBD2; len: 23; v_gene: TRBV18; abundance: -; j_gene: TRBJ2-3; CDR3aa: CASSPLAEFIAGGPLGGTDTQYF; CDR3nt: TGTGCCAGCTCCCCACTTGCAGAGTTCATAGCGGGGGGCCCACTGGGTGGCACAGATACGCAGTATTTT
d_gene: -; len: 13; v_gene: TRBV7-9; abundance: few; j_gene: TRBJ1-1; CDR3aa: CASSLKMGTEAFF; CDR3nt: TGTGCCAGCAGCCTCAAGATGGGCACTGAAGCTTTCTTT
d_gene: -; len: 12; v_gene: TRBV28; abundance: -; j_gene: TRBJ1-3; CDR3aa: CASSAGGVTIYF; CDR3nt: TGTGCCAGCAGCGCGGGAGGGGTCACCATATATTTT
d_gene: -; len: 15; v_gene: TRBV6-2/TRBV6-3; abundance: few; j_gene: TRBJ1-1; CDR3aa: CASSPGEGTHTEAFF; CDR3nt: TGTGCCAGCAGTCCCGGGGAGGGAACCCACACTGAAGCTTTCTTT
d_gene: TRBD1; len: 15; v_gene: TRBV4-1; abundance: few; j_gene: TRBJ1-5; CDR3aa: CASSQVPGQNQPQHF; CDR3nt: TGCGCCAGCAGCCAAGTACCGGGACAGAATCAGCCCCAGCATTTT
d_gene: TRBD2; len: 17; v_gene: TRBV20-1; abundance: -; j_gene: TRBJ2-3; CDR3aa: CSARLSGGADVSDTQYF; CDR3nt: TGCAGTGCTAGACTTAGCGGGGGGGCCGACGTCTCAGATACGCAGTATTTT
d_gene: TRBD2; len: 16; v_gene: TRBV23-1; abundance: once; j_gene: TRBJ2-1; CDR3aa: CASSQSEAGVYNEQFF; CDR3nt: TGCGCCAGCAGTCAATCGGAAGCGGGGGTGTACAATGAGCAGTTCTTC
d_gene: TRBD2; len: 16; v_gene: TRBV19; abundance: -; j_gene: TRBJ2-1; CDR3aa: CASSILAGGWYNEQFF; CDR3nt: TGTGCCAGTAGTATACTAGCGGGGGGGTGGTACAATGAGCAGTTCTTC
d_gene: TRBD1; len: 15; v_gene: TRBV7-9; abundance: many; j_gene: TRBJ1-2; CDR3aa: CASSHRGGLNYGYTF; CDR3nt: TGTGCCAGCAGCCACAGGGGGGGACTTAACTATGGCTACACCTTC
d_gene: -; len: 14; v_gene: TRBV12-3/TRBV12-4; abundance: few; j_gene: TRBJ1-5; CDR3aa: CASSTVNSNQPQHF; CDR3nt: TGTGCCAGCAGTACGGTGAATAGCAATCAGCCCCAGCATTTT
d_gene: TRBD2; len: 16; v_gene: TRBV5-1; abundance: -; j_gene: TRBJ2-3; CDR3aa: CASSLVAGGPGDTQYF; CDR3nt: TGCGCCAGCAGCTTGGTGGCGGGGGGGCCCGGCGATACGCAGTATTTT
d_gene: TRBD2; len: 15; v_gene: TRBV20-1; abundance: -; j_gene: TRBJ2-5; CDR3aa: CSAPLLAGGPKTQYF; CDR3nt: TGCAGTGCTCCACTACTAGCGGGGGGGCCTAAGACCCAGTACTTC
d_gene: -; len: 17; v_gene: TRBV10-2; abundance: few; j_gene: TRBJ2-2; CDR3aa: CASSEVWQGGVTGELFF; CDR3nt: TGCGCCAGCAGTGAGGTCTGGCAGGGGGGCGTGACCGGGGAGCTGTTTTTT
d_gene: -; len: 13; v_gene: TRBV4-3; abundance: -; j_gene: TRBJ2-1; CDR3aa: CASSQVRVSEQFF; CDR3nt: TGCGCCAGCAGCCAAGTACGGGTTTCTGAGCAGTTCTTC